This T cell receptor beta chain was sequenced in a study of cytomegalovirus exposure and HLA in healthy donors. The study ran its PCR with 60 Vbeta and 13 Jbeta primers. Assay: immunoSEQ multiplex PCR; the TCRdb copy retains only in-frame clones and omits some. The sample consists of fewer than 150,000 clones, 76% of them appearing once. With 3 bases clipped from V and 4 bases from J, the junction kept 5 bases outside the gene matches. Germline CDR1 and CDR2: MDHEN and SYDVKM. The CDR3 is 14 amino acids. This receptor was taken from a man aged 35 to 55 in good health and CMV-seronegative. This chain links TRBV28 with TRBJ1-2; 7 bases line up with TRBD1. Sequencing input: PBMCs. CDR3 in DNA: TGTGCCAGCAGTTTTAGGGACAGCTTCTATGGCTACACCTTC. Its protein is CASSFRDSFYGYTF.